A single sample gave rise to the 17 T cell receptor beta chains below, sequenced in a study of metastatic and nonmetastatic thyroid tumors. No treatment had been given to any patient before thyroid surgery. With MiXCR, TCRdb called clones anew from the PCR reads. Among around 13,000 clones listed, 20% to 30% were seen once. The specimen sequenced was blood. Receptors were obtained from a female donor with papillary thyroid cancer or a benign thyroid nodule (not recorded which). Some clones in this sample may be carry-over from other donors' samples.

The table lists this clone with many counts. This sequence joins TRBV7-2 and TRBJ2-6; 11 positions agree with TRBD2. Trimming took 4 bases from V and 1 from J; bases not matched to a gene: 6. In germline, CDR1 is SGHTA, CDR2 FQGNSA. The CDR3 has 18 residues. CDR3 nucleotide sequence: TGTGCCAGCAGCTATCGACTAGCGGGGTTTTCTGGGGCCAACGTCCTGACTTTC. This sequence encodes CASSYRLAGFSGANVLTF.

In this sample, this clone is medium-sized. This rearrangement joins TRBV12-3 or TRBV12-4 to TRBJ2-1, with 10 bases that match TRBD2. After removal of 3 bases from V and 10 bases from J, the junction contained 9 bases not matched to a gene. The CDR3 extends over 15 amino acids. In DNA, the CDR3 is TGTGCCAGCAGTTTTCTAGCGGGAGTCATGGGGGAGCAGTTCTTC. This sequence encodes CASSFLAGVMGEQFF.

The V call is TRBV20-1, the J call TRBJ2-7; no clear D. There are 15 residues in the CDR3. V was shortened by 0 bases and J by 2 bases, with 14 bases between the two germline ends. Germline V lookup: CDR1 DFQATT, CDR2 SNEGSKA (reference sequence). The CDR3 DNA reads as TGCAGTGCTAGAGATCTATCACCTCGCGCCTACGAGCAGTACTTC. This translates into CSARDLSPRAYEQYF.

CDR3 in DNA: TGTGCCAGCATCTATGAGGCTAGCGGGAGGGGCCTCGAGCAGTACTTC. Translating it yields CASIYEASGRGLEQYF. The chain employs TRBV11-3 and TRBJ2-7; 12 nucleotides match TRBD2. The V gene's germline CDR1 is SGHNT and CDR2 YENEEA. The length of the CDR3 is 16 residues. V gave up 7 bases and J gave up 6 bases; unmatched junction bases: 13.

This clone was detected many times. V is TRBV7-6 and J is TRBJ1-6; D remains ambiguous. V was clipped by 2 bases and J by 10 bases, with 12 bases between them. The CDR3 spans 14 residues. Germline CDR1 is SGHVS and CDR2 is FNYEAQ. CDR3 sequence (DNA): TGTGCCAGCAGCTTACAAGGGTATGACTCACCCCTCCACTTT. Translation: CASSLQGYDSPLHF.

By share, this clone counts as medium-sized. This rearrangement joins TRBV11-2 to TRBJ2-7; D is unclear. CDR3 size: 11 residues. Per the germline V gene, CDR1 is SGHAT and CDR2 is FQNNGV. Trimming stripped 5 bases from V and 5 bases from J, with 7 bases between. CDR3: CASSQSDEQYF. Here the CDR3 DNA reads TGTGCCAGCAGCCAAAGCGACGAGCAGTACTTC.

This chain uses TRBV7-3 with TRBJ2-3, with D hard to call. Germline loops: CDR1 SGHTA, CDR2 FQGTGA. The CDR3 sequence is 13 residues long. V gave up 1 base and J gave up 2 bases, with 4 bases separating them. The CDR3 sequence: CASSLIITDTQYF. The CDR3, as DNA: TGTGCCAGCAGCTTAATAATCACAGATACGCAGTATTTT.

This clone was recorded at least ten times. This rearrangement joins TRBV12-3 or TRBV12-4 to TRBJ2-5; D uncertain. V was cut by 2 bases and J by 5 bases, with 15 bases left in between. This CDR3 spans 15 amino acids. CDR3 DNA: TGTGCCAGCAGTTTACTCGGCCCCCTGGGGGAGACCCAGTACTTC. Amino acids: CASSLLGPLGETQYF.

This clone was observed at least ten times. J is TRBJ1-2 and V is TRBV13; 8 positions agree with TRBD1. CDR1 and CDR2 from the germline V gene are PRHDT and FYEKMQ (reference sequence). This CDR3 region has 14 residues. The V gene end was trimmed by 3 bases and the J gene end by 3 bases; junction bases not matched to a gene: 3. The DNA of the CDR3 is TGTGCCAGCAGCTTGGACAGGGAGGACTATGGCTACACCTTC. Translation: CASSLDREDYGYTF.

The chain joins TRBV28 to TRBJ1-4, with D uncertain. The CDR3 loop spans 15 amino acids. CDR1 MDHEN and CDR2 SYDVKM come from the germline V gene. V gave up 5 bases and J gave up 6 bases, with 16 bases separating them. This CDR3 is CASSTGYSRYEKLFF. CDR3 sequence (DNA): TGTGCCAGCAGTACCGGGTACAGTCGGTATGAAAAACTGTTTTTT.

About this clone itself: Germline is not matched at one junction end, which may reflect a read error. The chain recombines TRBV28 with TRBJ2-2; 7 nucleotides align to TRBD1. Germline CDR1 is MDHEN and CDR2 is SYDVKM. The CDR3 loop spans 15 amino acids. This CDR3 is CASSSWTGFTGDLFF. In DNA, the CDR3 is TGTGCCAGCAGTTCGTGGACAGGTTTTACCGGGGATCTGTTTTTT.

V usage is TRBV2 and J usage is TRBJ2-7; 9 bases align to TRBD1. This CDR3 has 12 residues. CDR1 is SNHLY, CDR2 FYNNEI, per germline. The junction had 8 bases not matched to a gene; V was cut back by 10 bases and J by 7 bases. The CDR3 DNA follows: TGTGCCACCGGGACAGGGACGAGGGAGCAGTACTTC. Its protein product is CATGTGTREQYF.

This clone is labeled as medium-sized. This chain joins TRBV7-2 and TRBJ2-1; D is ambiguous. From germline, CDR1 is SGHTA and CDR2 FQGNSA. The CDR3 has 12 residues. The ends were cut back, 5 bases at V and 9 bases at J, with 11 bases in the middle. Here the CDR3 reads CASSDFFGEQFF. CDR3 DNA: TGTGCCAGCAGCGACTTCTTTGGTGAGCAGTTCTTC.

The genes are TRBV7-2 and TRBJ2-7, with 8 bases lining up with TRBD1. Germline V gene sequence: CDR1 SGHTA, CDR2 FQGNSA. The CDR3 covers 15 residues. Trimming removed 4 bases from V and 7 bases from J; junction bases left unmatched: 12. The chain's CDR3 is CASSSMTGVMREQYF. The CDR3 nucleotides read TGTGCCAGCAGCTCGATGACAGGGGTAATGAGGGAGCAGTACTTC. Looking up the rest from reference TRBV7-2 and TRBJ2-7 gives the full variable domain: GAGVSQSPSNKVTEKGKDVELRCDPISGHTALYWYRQSLGQGLEFLIYFQGNSAPDKSGLPSDRFSAERTGGSVSTLTIQRTQQEDSAVYLCASSSMTGVMREQYFGPGTRLTVT.

This clone has only a few counts. At one of its ends the junction is not consistent with the germline gene, which may arise from a read error. The chain links TRBV19 to TRBJ1-5; the D gene is possibly TRBD1 (6 bases). CDR1 and CDR2 (germline): LNHDA, SQIVND (reference sequence). The CDR3 is 15 amino acids. The CDR3 loop reads CASKLTGYSNQPQHF. CDR3 nucleotide sequence: TGTGCCAGTAAGTTGACAGGCTATAGCAATCAGCCTCAGCATTTT.

The chain combines TRBV6-4 with TRBJ2-3; no clear D. The CDR3 spans 13 residues. Germline V gives CDR1 MRHNA, CDR2 SNTAGT. The germline V and J ends were trimmed by 5 bases and 0 bases, with 6 bases remaining between them. In DNA form, the CDR3 reads TGTGCCAGCAGTAAGGACAGCACAGATACGCAGTATTTT. Translating gives CASSKDSTDTQYF.

By sample share, this clone is medium-sized. The CDR3 spells CASSRGSGSSGSYEQYF. For the CDR3, the DNA is TGTGCCAGCAGTCGGGGTAGCGGGAGTTCGGGTTCCTACGAGCAGTACTTC. The chain carries TRBV28 and TRBJ2-7; 9 nucleotides match TRBD2. The CDR3 consists of 17 residues. V lost 5 bases, J lost 1 base, and 12 bases stayed unmatched. CDR1 is MDHEN, CDR2 SYDVKM, per germline.